Each of the 28 T cell receptor beta chains below was sequenced from the same sample in a study of T cells expressing NK-cell markers. From its re-call of the 5' RACE reads, TCRdb lists each CDR3 protein once, without DNA. This sample contains 160,000 or so distinct CDR3 sequences. Input material: blood T cells: a sorted CD56 or NKG2C T cell subset, CD4+ or CD8+ T cells, or bulk PBMC T cells (not recorded which). The receptor set was obtained from a woman aged 18-70 years in good health.

The chain links TRBV27 to TRBJ2-3; TCRdb gives TRBD1 as the D gene, but with no DNA this cannot be confirmed. The CDR3 extends over 15 amino acids. Germline V gene data show CDR1 as MNHEY and CDR2 as SMNVEV (reference sequence). This CDR3 is CASSPGTGYTDTQYF.

The V gene is TRBV20-1, the J gene TRBJ2-2; there is no DNA to check the TCRdb D call of TRBD2. This CDR3 spans 15 amino acids. Germline CDR1 DFQATT, CDR2 SNEGSKA (reference sequence). CDR3 amino acids: CSARRTSYSTGELFF.

The chain carries TRBV11-1 and TRBJ2-3; absent DNA, TCRdb's TRBD2 call cannot be checked. Germline V gene lookup returns CDR1 SGHAT and CDR2 FQDESV (reference sequence). This CDR3 contains 14 residues. This chain's CDR3 is CASSLSRGGSTQYF.

The chain recombines TRBV20-1 with TRBJ2-1; TCRdb outputs TRBD2, but without DNA this stays unchecked. Germline values: CDR1 DFQATT, CDR2 SNEGSKA (reference sequence). This CDR3 spans 16 amino acids. CDR3 in amino acids: CSASASGGTSYNEQFF.

The chain has TRBV27 and TRBJ2-1; TCRdb calls TRBD2, which cannot be checked without DNA. Germline CDR1 and CDR2: MNHEY and SMNVEV (reference sequence). CDR3 length equals 16 residues. The CDR3 loop is CASSLLAGGTYNEQFF.

The chain uses TRBV5-6 and TRBJ2-2. The CDR3 sequence is 16 residues long. Germline V gives CDR1 SGHDT, CDR2 YYEEEE. The CDR3 sequence: CASSLFVVANTGELFF.

This chain links TRBV20-1 with TRBJ2-2; TCRdb's D call, TRBD1, is unchecked because there is no DNA. This CDR3 is 19 amino acids long. CDR1 is DFQATT and CDR2 is SNEGSKA in the germline V gene (reference sequence). The CDR3 sequence: CSARDWRRSGGGDTGELFF.

The chain carries TRBV7-8 and TRBJ2-3; TCRdb reports TRBD1, a call that lacks DNA to check it against. Germline loops: CDR1 SGHVS, CDR2 FQNEAQ. The CDR3 has 15 residues. CDR3 residues: CASSVREPPEDTQYF.

The chain combines TRBV20-1 with TRBJ1-1; there is no DNA to check the TCRdb D call of TRBD1. CDR1 DFQATT and CDR2 SNEGSKA come from the germline V gene (reference sequence). CDR3 length equals 13 residues. CDR3: CSARPGPITEAFF.

The V and J genes are TRBV15 and TRBJ2-7. Germline values: CDR1 LNHNV, CDR2 YYDKDF (reference sequence). The CDR3 runs 13 residues. Here the CDR3 reads CATSRARIYEQYF.

The J gene is TRBJ1-5, the V gene TRBV2; TCRdb's D gene call, TRBD1, goes unchecked for lack of DNA. Germline CDR1 reads SNHLY; CDR2 reads FYNNEI. The CDR3 has 15 amino acids. The CDR3 reads CASTRSGTGVQPQHF.

The J gene is TRBJ2-1, the V gene TRBV7-9; TCRdb's assignment of TRBD1 cannot be checked, as there is no DNA. The CDR3 contains 16 residues. The germline V gene encodes CDR1 SEHNR and CDR2 FQNEAQ (reference sequence). The CDR3 spells CASSVNPGQGTQEQFF.

The V and J genes are TRBV28 and TRBJ1-1. Germline lookup yields CDR1 MDHEN and CDR2 SYDVKM. The CDR3 loop spans 11 amino acids. CDR3 loop: CARLGDTEAFF.

The chain couples TRBV12-5 to TRBJ1-2; TCRdb's D call of TRBD1 is untestable without DNA. This CDR3 is 16 amino acids long. Germline V gene data show CDR1 as LGHNT and CDR2 as FRNRAP. Here the CDR3 reads CASGLVLGVADYGYTF.

The chain joins TRBV4-2 to TRBJ2-5; TCRdb's D call of TRBD2 is untestable without DNA. CDR1 and CDR2 (germline): LGHNA, YNFKEQ. This CDR3 comprises 16 residues. CDR3 region: CASSPSSGNQGETQYF.

V gene TRBV3-1 combines with J gene TRBJ1-5; the TCRdb D gene call, TRBD1, has no DNA to confirm it. The CDR3 has 18 residues. Germline V gene lookup returns CDR1 LGHDT and CDR2 YNNKEL (reference sequence). The CDR3 spells CASSPGTASVYSNQPQHF.

This chain joins TRBV20-1 and TRBJ2-7; no DNA is available, so the TRBD1 call from TCRdb remains unchecked. The germline CDR1 and CDR2 sequences are DFQATT and SNEGSKA (reference sequence). This CDR3 spans 14 amino acids. CDR3 region: CSALRQGAGGEQYF.

Here the CDR3 reads CASTNLGSNEQFF. The chain is built from TRBV2 and TRBJ2-1. Per germline, CDR1 SNHLY and CDR2 FYNNEI. This CDR3 spans 13 amino acids.

The V call is TRBV10-3, the J call TRBJ1-3; TCRdb's D call of TRBD1 is untestable without DNA. Per germline, CDR1 ENHRY and CDR2 SYGVKD. The CDR3 loop spans 16 amino acids. The CDR3 sequence is CAIRRQGKRVGNTIYF.

The J gene is TRBJ2-2, the V gene TRBV2; TCRdb calls TRBD2, which cannot be checked without DNA. Germline CDR1 is SNHLY and CDR2 is FYNNEI. This CDR3 is 14 amino acids long. The CDR3 loop is CASSPLANTGELFF.

The chain has TRBV5-5 and TRBJ1-1. Germline loops: CDR1 SGHKS, CDR2 YYEKEE (reference sequence). There are 14 residues in the CDR3. The CDR3 sequence: CASSLAQGRYGAFF.

This chain joins TRBV12-3 or TRBV12-4 and TRBJ1-1. This CDR3 region has 12 residues. CDR3 loop: CASSLVGGMAFF.

The V call is TRBV29-1, the J call TRBJ2-5; TCRdb picks TRBD2, but there is no DNA to check that call. CDR3 size: 15 residues. Germline CDR1 reads SQVTM; CDR2 reads ANQGSEA. The chain's CDR3 is CSVEGERGTQETQYF. Supplemented by reference TRBV29-1 and TRBJ2-5, the full variable domain reads SAVISQKPSRDICQRGTSLTIQCQVDSQVTMMFWYRQQPGQSLTLIATANQGSEATYESGFVIDKFPISRPNLTFSTLTVSNMSPEDSSIYLCSVEGERGTQETQYFGPGTRLLVL.

V is TRBV20-1 and J is TRBJ2-3; the D gene TCRdb calls, TRBD2, cannot be checked with no DNA. Germline V gives CDR1 DFQATT, CDR2 SNEGSKA (reference sequence). The CDR3 runs to 17 residues. The chain's CDR3 is CSARELTSGSITDTQYF.

The V call is TRBV10-3, the J call TRBJ2-5; without DNA, the TCRdb call of TRBD1 cannot be checked. CDR1 and CDR2 (germline): ENHRY, SYGVKD. This CDR3 has 17 amino acids. CDR3 in amino acids: CAISEGRGQTKGETQYF.

V and J are TRBV4-2 and TRBJ1-4; there is no DNA to check the TCRdb D call of TRBD1. This CDR3 is built from 16 residues. Germline V lookup: CDR1 LGHNA, CDR2 YNFKEQ. CDR3 in amino acids: CASSQVGAAINEKLFF.

V and J are TRBV12-3 or TRBV12-4 and TRBJ2-1; as DNA is missing, the TRBD2 call by TCRdb cannot be tested. CDR3 length: 15 amino acids. The CDR3 loop reads CASSLAAGGSFEQFF.

The chain is built from TRBV20-1 and TRBJ2-7; lacking DNA, the TRBD2 call made by TCRdb goes unchecked. Germline values: CDR1 DFQATT, CDR2 SNEGSKA (reference sequence). This CDR3 has 14 residues. The CDR3 sequence is CSARERDFSYEQYF.